These 29 T cell receptor beta chains were sequenced from one sample in a study of Tregs in tolerant kidney transplant recipients. The protocol was immunoSEQ multiplex PCR, while the TCRdb copy is restricted to in-frame clones and leaves out a portion. The sample carries about 240,000 clones, 65% to 85% recorded once. Sequencing used CD4+ T cells from blood. These receptors originate from a human donor in good health.

The table lists this clone with a few counts. The rearrangement joins TRBV5-8 to TRBJ1-2, with TRBD1 as a possible D gene (5 bases). The length of the CDR3 is 17 residues. Between the trimmed V and J ends, which lost 3 bases and 2 bases, there was a span of 20 bases. Looked up from germline, CDR1 is SGHTS and CDR2 is YDEGEE. CDR3 sequence: CASSYGTFAGRNYGYTF. DNA for the CDR3: TGTGCCAGCAGCTACGGGACGTTTGCGGGTAGGAACTATGGCTACACCTTC.

The J gene is TRBJ2-1, the V gene TRBV5-1, with TRBD1 identical over 9 bases. The CDR3 contains 15 residues. V lost 0 bases and J lost 8; bases outside the gene matches: 6. The V gene's germline CDR1 is SGHRS and CDR2 YFSETQ. The CDR3 is CASSLVSTGGDEQFF. The CDR3 DNA reads as TGCGCCAGCAGCTTGGTGTCCACAGGGGGCGATGAGCAGTTCTTC.

V is TRBV29-1 and J is TRBJ2-7; TRBD1 matches 8 bases. The CDR3 covers 13 residues. The germline V gene encodes CDR1 SQVTM and CDR2 ANQGSEA. The V gene end was trimmed by 6 bases and the J gene end by 2 bases; junction bases not matched to a gene: 6. CDR3 coding DNA: TGCAGCGTCGCCGGACAGGGTCCCTACGAGCAGTACTTC. Protein: CSVAGQGPYEQYF.

This clone was detected once. The chain recombines TRBV20-1 with TRBJ1-2; possible D gene TRBD1, 5 bases. V was cut by 5 bases and J by 6 bases, with 10 bases left in between. This CDR3 comprises 11 residues. The germline V gene encodes CDR1 DFQATT and CDR2 SNEGSKA (reference sequence). The CDR3 sequence: CSAQGFHGYTF. The CDR3 DNA sequence: TGCAGTGCTCAGGGCTTCCATGGCTACACCTTC.

The CDR3 spells CARHPRTDSGGVYEQYF. As DNA, the CDR3 is TGTGCCAGACACCCCCGGACAGATAGCGGGGGAGTTTACGAGCAGTACTTC. The gene calls are TRBV5-3 and TRBJ2-7; TRBD2 aligns across 9 bases. TRBV5-3 is recorded as an ORF, its role being uncertain. The CDR3 has 17 amino acids. Germline trimming cut 7 bases from V and 4 bases from J; bases unmatched to any gene: 18.

The gene calls are TRBV4-1 and TRBJ2-7, with no clear D. The ends were cut back, 0 bases at V and 1 base at J, with 10 bases in the middle. Germline CDR1 is MGHRA and CDR2 is YSYEKL. CDR3 length: 15 residues. This chain's CDR3 is CASSQDSAGSYEQYF. DNA of the CDR3: TGCGCCAGCAGCCAAGATTCGGCCGGGTCCTACGAGCAGTACTTC.

This clone appeared once. The chain employs TRBV5-4 and TRBJ1-4, with TRBD1 identical over 10 bases. There are 16 residues in the CDR3. CDR1 and CDR2 (germline): SGHNT, YYREEE (reference sequence). Trimming took 3 bases from V and 0 from J; bases not matched to a gene: 2. The CDR3 here is CASSSGTGATNEKLFF. CDR3 sequence (DNA): TGTGCCAGCAGCTCCGGGACAGGGGCAACTAATGAAAAACTGTTTTTT.

In its sample, this clone was seen a few times. This chain uses TRBV10-1 with TRBJ2-7; weak D call: TRBD1 (6 bases). Germline-derived CDR1 and CDR2 are WNHNN and SYGVQD (reference sequence). Trimming took off 2 bases at V and 9 bases at J, with 11 bases between the two ends. The CDR3 is made up of 12 amino acids. CDR3 DNA sequence: TGCGCCAGCAGTGAGCTAGGGGGTAGGCAGTACTTC. Amino acid sequence: CASSELGGRQYF.

In its sample, this clone was seen once. The chain is built from TRBV6-4 and TRBJ1-5; D may be TRBD1 (5 bases). V dropped 4 bases and J dropped 4 bases, with 8 bases sitting between them. The CDR3 extends over 13 amino acids. CDR1 is MRHNA and CDR2 is SNTAGT in the germline V gene. The CDR3 protein is CASSVGGNQPQHF. The CDR3 DNA sequence: TGTGCCAGCAGTGTTGGGGGAAATCAGCCCCAGCATTTT.

This clone was observed once. The chain is built from TRBV5-1 and TRBJ2-1, with TRBD2 as a possible D gene (6 bases). Trimming took off 0 bases at V and 4 bases at J, with 14 bases between the two ends. The germline V gene encodes CDR1 SGHRS and CDR2 YFSETQ. The CDR3 contains 16 residues. CDR3 coding DNA: TGCGCCAGCAGCTTGGGGGCCGTGGCGGGGTACAATGAGCAGTTCTTC. Translation: CASSLGAVAGYNEQFF.

The CDR3 sequence is CASSIIRAGNQPQHF. DNA of the CDR3: TGTGCCAGTAGTATAATTAGGGCGGGCAATCAGCCCCAGCATTTT. V and J are TRBV19 and TRBJ1-5; no clear D gene. Germline CDR1 and CDR2: LNHDA and SQIVND (reference sequence). The V gene lost 2 bases and the J gene lost 2 bases, with 10 bases spanning the gap. This CDR3 spans 15 amino acids. The full variable domain, its missing parts supplied by reference TRBV19 and TRBJ1-5, is DGGITQSPKYLFRKEGQNVTLSCEQNLNHDAMYWYRQDPGQGLRLIYYSQIVNDFQKGDIAEGYSVSREKKESFPLTVTSAQKNPTAFYLCASSIIRAGNQPQHFGDGTRLSIL.

This chain connects TRBV6-5 to TRBJ2-2, with D possibly being TRBD1 or TRBD2 (5 bases each). CDR1 MNHEY and CDR2 SVGAGI come from the germline V gene. CDR3 size: 15 residues. The V and J ends lost 6 bases and 1 base respectively, with 12 bases between them. DNA of the CDR3: TGTGCCAGCAGGAAGGGACCGTTGAACACCGGGGAGCTGTTTTTT. Protein: CASRKGPLNTGELFF.

The chain uses TRBV19 and TRBJ1-3, with unresolved D. Trimming cost V 0 bases and J 1 base, with 7 bases left between them. This CDR3 is 15 amino acids long. The germline CDR1 and CDR2 sequences are LNHDA and SQIVND (reference sequence). The CDR3 is CASSIEAGSGNTIYF. DNA of the CDR3: TGTGCCAGTAGTATAGAGGCAGGATCTGGAAACACCATATATTTT. Looking up the rest from reference TRBV19 and TRBJ1-3 gives the full variable domain: DGGITQSPKYLFRKEGQNVTLSCEQNLNHDAMYWYRQDPGQGLRLIYYSQIVNDFQKGDIAEGYSVSREKKESFPLTVTSAQKNPTAFYLCASSIEAGSGNTIYFGEGSWLTVV.

The chain joins TRBV7-2 to TRBJ1-4, with a possible D match to TRBD1 (5 bases). Germline V gene data show CDR1 as SGHTA and CDR2 as FQGNSA. V gave up 1 base and J gave up 6 bases, with 12 bases separating them. CDR3 length equals 15 residues. The CDR3 sequence is CASSLDSRVDEKLFF. The CDR3, as DNA: TGTGCCAGCAGCTTAGATAGCAGGGTGGATGAAAAACTGTTTTTT.

This clone was observed a handful of times. The chain has TRBV5-4 and TRBJ2-7; the match to TRBD1 covers 8 bases. The junction had 3 bases not matched to a gene; V was cut back by 0 bases and J by 4 bases. The CDR3 has 14 amino acids. Germline V gene data show CDR1 as SGHNT and CDR2 as YYREEE (reference sequence). CDR3: CASSLGQGAYEQYF. The CDR3 DNA reads TGTGCCAGCAGCTTGGGGCAGGGGGCATACGAGCAGTACTTC.

The V gene is TRBV7-2, the J gene TRBJ1-5, with TRBD1 identical over 10 bases. The CDR3 extends over 15 amino acids. Germline V gene sequence: CDR1 SGHTA, CDR2 FQGNSA. After removal of 5 bases from V and 7 bases from J, the junction contained 8 bases not matched to a gene. DNA for the CDR3: TGTGCCAGCAGCGGAAGGACAGGGGGAAACCAGCCCCAGCATTTT. Residues: CASSGRTGGNQPQHF.

V and J are TRBV4-1 and TRBJ2-5; TRBD2 is a possible D gene (6 bases). V was pared by 2 bases and J by 4 bases, with 17 bases between. This CDR3 is 16 amino acids long. Per the germline V gene, CDR1 is MGHRA and CDR2 is YSYEKL. The CDR3 sequence: CASSQIFPGVGETQYF. CDR3 DNA sequence: TGCGCCAGCAGCCAAATCTTTCCGGGAGTGGGAGAGACCCAGTACTTC.

This chain uses TRBV6-6 with TRBJ1-1; 7 bases match TRBD1. With 4 bases clipped from V and 3 bases from J, the junction kept 2 bases outside the gene matches. From germline, CDR1 is MNHNY and CDR2 SVGAGI (reference sequence). The CDR3 runs 13 residues. The CDR3 loop reads CASSSDRDTEAFF. The CDR3 nucleotides are TGTGCCAGCAGTTCCGACAGGGACACTGAAGCTTTCTTT.

The chain couples TRBV7-9 to TRBJ2-1; possible D gene TRBD2, 6 bases. CDR3 size: 12 residues. Trimming shortened V by 8 bases and J by 9 bases, and 14 bases separated the two germline ends. Germline values: CDR1 SEHNR, CDR2 FQNEAQ (reference sequence). The CDR3 here is CASSRLESEQFF. As DNA, the CDR3 is TGTGCCAGCTCGCGACTAGAGAGTGAGCAGTTCTTC.

This clone has more than one count but fewer than ten. The chain has TRBV5-1 and TRBJ1-2, with D maybe TRBD1 (6 bases). Germline V CDR1 and CDR2: SGHRS, YFSETQ. With 4 bases removed from V and 8 bases from J, the gap between germline ends came to 15 bases. CDR3 length equals 13 residues. The CDR3 reads CASSEGDQWGYTF. The DNA for the CDR3 is TGCGCCAGCAGCGAGGGGGATCAATGGGGCTACACCTTC.

This rearrangement joins TRBV6-1 to TRBJ1-4, with a weak D call TRBD1 (5 bases). The CDR3 has 14 residues. Trimming took off 3 bases at V and 8 bases at J, with 13 bases between the two ends. Germline lookup yields CDR1 MNHNS and CDR2 SASEGT. The CDR3 coding sequence is TGTGCCAGCAGTGAGTCCCAGGGACGAGAAAAACTGTTTTTT. It translates to CASSESQGREKLFF.

The chain recombines TRBV18 with TRBJ1-3; perhaps TRBD1 as D (5 bases). CDR3 size: 14 residues. Germline CDR1 reads KGHSH; CDR2 reads LQKENI. Between the trimmed V and J ends, which lost 1 base and 4 bases, there was a span of 8 bases. The CDR3 loop reads CASSPQGRGNTIYF. DNA for the CDR3: TGTGCCAGCTCACCACAGGGGCGAGGAAACACCATATATTTT. Drawing the rest from reference TRBV18 and TRBJ1-3, the complete variable domain is NAGVMQNPRHLVRRRGQEARLRCSPMKGHSHVYWYRQLPEEGLKFMVYLQKENIIDESGMPKERFSAEFPKEGPSILRIQQVVRGDSAAYFCASSPQGRGNTIYFGEGSWLTVV.

This clone has a single count. This chain links TRBV9 with TRBJ2-3; the D is unclear. The V and J ends lost 0 bases and 4 bases respectively, with 6 bases between them. This CDR3 is built from 13 residues. Germline V CDR1 and CDR2: SGDLS, YYNGEE. The CDR3 protein is CASSVGRADTQYF. The CDR3 DNA reads as TGTGCCAGCAGCGTAGGTCGGGCAGATACGCAGTATTTT.

The table lists this clone with a count of one. V usage is TRBV10-1 and J usage is TRBJ1-1, with D possibly TRBD1 on 5 matching bases. Germline V CDR1 and CDR2: WNHNN, SYGVQD (reference sequence). V lost 4 bases, J lost 4 bases, and 13 bases lay in between. The CDR3 length is 14 residues. The CDR3 loop reads CASSAFQGSTEAFF. For the CDR3, the DNA is TGCGCCAGCAGTGCTTTCCAGGGTAGCACTGAAGCTTTCTTT.

The genes are TRBV5-6 and TRBJ2-1, with TRBD2 identical over 7 bases. The ends lost 1 base at V and 8 bases at J; junction bases unmatched: 9. Per the germline V gene, CDR1 is SGHDT and CDR2 is YYEEEE. The CDR3 length is 15 residues. CDR3 coding DNA: TGTGCCAGCAGCTTGACCCCCCGGGGGGAGGATGAGCAGTTCTTC. This codes for CASSLTPRGEDEQFF.

The J gene is TRBJ2-1, the V gene TRBV27; 10 positions agree with TRBD2. This CDR3 spans 15 amino acids. V was clipped by 6 bases and J by 4 bases; unmatched bases: 6. Germline CDR1 and CDR2: MNHEY and SMNVEV (reference sequence). The CDR3 region is CASRTSGTTYNEQFF. The CDR3 DNA is TGTGCCAGCAGAACTAGCGGGACCACATACAATGAGCAGTTCTTC.

The count of this clone is one. J is TRBJ2-2 and V is TRBV6-6, with D uncertain. With 6 bases removed from V and 3 bases from J, the gap between germline ends came to 5 bases. CDR1 is MNHNY and CDR2 is SVGAGI in the germline V gene (reference sequence). The CDR3 covers 12 residues. The CDR3 DNA is TGTGCCAGCAGGGTCTACACCGGGGAGCTGTTTTTT. It specifies CASRVYTGELFF.

CDR3 in DNA: TGCGCCAGCAGCTGGGGAGGGGGAGGGACTGAAGCTTTCTTT. This gives the protein CASSWGGGGTEAFF. V is TRBV5-1 and J is TRBJ1-1; D is possibly TRBD1 (6 bases). Germline V gives CDR1 SGHRS, CDR2 YFSETQ. The V end lost 3 bases, the J end lost 5 bases, and 14 bases lay between the germline ends. The CDR3 runs 14 residues.

The chain is built from TRBV18 and TRBJ2-7; 8 positions match TRBD1. With V trimmed by 5 bases and J by 2 bases, 11 bases remained unmatched. The CDR3 has 16 amino acids. Germline lookup yields CDR1 KGHSH and CDR2 LQKENI. This CDR3 reads CASSAGPQGAPYEQYF. The CDR3 bases are TGTGCCAGCTCAGCAGGCCCGCAGGGGGCCCCCTACGAGCAGTACTTC.